This is a list of T cell receptor beta chains from one sample in a study of T cells after yellow fever vaccination. TCRdb reprocessed the 5' RACE reads via MiXCR and lists one record per CDR3 protein. The sample holds under 200,000 distinct CDR3 sequences, approximately 11% seen once. This specimen was CD8+ T cells sorted from PBMCs, taken 15 days after the yellow fever booster vaccination. These receptors came from a man aged 18 to 30 who received the YFV17D yellow fever vaccine. The CDR3 runs from the conserved cysteine through the conserved F or W. The order of the fields is CDR3 DNA, CDR3 protein, D gene, V gene, clone size, J gene. The D gene is left open where the match is weak. Clone size is stated in some rows and not others, as once, few, many or a class when expanded.

CDR3 DNA: TGTGCCTGGAGTGTATTGTGGAAGCGTGGGAACTCAGATACGCAGTATTTT
CDR3 protein: CAWSVLWKRGNSDTQYF
D gene: NA
V gene: TRBV30
clone size: NA
J gene: TRBJ2-3

CDR3 DNA: TGCGCCAGCAGCTACCGAGATGCAAACACTGAAGCTTTCTTT
CDR3 protein: CASSYRDANTEAFF
D gene: NA
V gene: TRBV4-1
clone size: many
J gene: TRBJ1-1

CDR3 DNA: TGTGCCAGCAGCCTCCTAGCGGGGGTAGCCAAAAACATTCAGTACTTC
CDR3 protein: CASSLLAGVAKNIQYF
D gene: TRBD2
V gene: TRBV7-9
clone size: few
J gene: TRBJ2-4

CDR3 DNA: TGTGCCACCAGCAGAGAGCGAGGGGGCCAGAACACTGAAGCTTTCTTT
CDR3 protein: CATSRERGGQNTEAFF
D gene: TRBD1
V gene: TRBV15
clone size: few
J gene: TRBJ1-1

CDR3 DNA: TGTGCCAGCAGCCCCCCGGGACAGGGCCCGAACACTGAAGCTTTCTTT
CDR3 protein: CASSPPGQGPNTEAFF
D gene: TRBD1
V gene: TRBV7-3
clone size: few
J gene: TRBJ1-1

CDR3 DNA: TGTGCCAGCAGTGAAGCGCCCGTAAGGTTTAATGAAAAACTGTTTTTT
CDR3 protein: CASSEAPVRFNEKLFF
D gene: NA
V gene: TRBV2
clone size: few
J gene: TRBJ1-4

CDR3 DNA: TGTGCCAGCAGCGTTGGGGGAATGGGCACTGAAGCTTTCTTT
CDR3 protein: CASSVGGMGTEAFF
D gene: NA
V gene: TRBV9
clone size: NA
J gene: TRBJ1-1

CDR3 DNA: TGTGCCAGCAGCCAAGGGTCCGGTGGCTATGAAGCTTTCTTT
CDR3 protein: CASSQGSGGYEAFF
D gene: NA
V gene: TRBV3-1
clone size: NA
J gene: TRBJ1-1

CDR3 DNA: TGCAGCGTGGTCGGGTCCTCGCGTGCGTTGAACACTGAAGCTTTCTTT
CDR3 protein: CSVVGSSRALNTEAFF
D gene: NA
V gene: TRBV29-1
clone size: few
J gene: TRBJ1-1

CDR3 DNA: TGTGCCAGCAGCTTAGGCCGAGGGTTCACCGGGGAGCTGTTTTTT
CDR3 protein: CASSLGRGFTGELFF
D gene: NA
V gene: TRBV11-2
clone size: NA
J gene: TRBJ2-2

CDR3 DNA: TGTGCCAGCAGCTTAGGGAGGGCGAGGGAGCAGTACTTC
CDR3 protein: CASSLGRAREQYF
D gene: NA
V gene: TRBV7-6
clone size: NA
J gene: TRBJ2-7

CDR3 DNA: TGCAGCGTTCAGACCTCTGGAAACACCATATATTTT
CDR3 protein: CSVQTSGNTIYF
D gene: NA
V gene: TRBV29-1
clone size: many
J gene: TRBJ1-3

CDR3 DNA: TGCGCCAGCAGCCAAGTCAGGGGGAACACTGAAGCTTTCTTT
CDR3 protein: CASSQVRGNTEAFF
D gene: NA
V gene: TRBV4-1
clone size: many
J gene: TRBJ1-1

CDR3 DNA: TGCGCCAGCAGCCAAGCGAGGGGGCGTGGGAACACCGGGGAGCTGTTTTTT
CDR3 protein: CASSQARGRGNTGELFF
D gene: TRBD1
V gene: TRBV4-1
clone size: NA
J gene: TRBJ2-2

CDR3 DNA: TGTGCCAGCAGTTACTCCGGACAGGGGGCCATGAACACTGAAGCTTTCTTT
CDR3 protein: CASSYSGQGAMNTEAFF
D gene: TRBD1
V gene: TRBV6-2/TRBV6-3
clone size: NA
J gene: TRBJ1-1

CDR3 DNA: TGTGCCAGCAGCGTAGGAGGGGACAGGGGACGCGAGACCCAGTACTTC
CDR3 protein: CASSVGGDRGRETQYF
D gene: TRBD1
V gene: TRBV9
clone size: few
J gene: TRBJ2-5

CDR3 DNA: TGCAGCTCAGACAGGAACACTGAAGCTTTCTTT
CDR3 protein: CSSDRNTEAFF
D gene: NA
V gene: TRBV29-1
clone size: NA
J gene: TRBJ1-1

CDR3 DNA: TGTGCCAGCAGCCCCTGTATGGGGTGTAGCAATCAGCCCCAGCATTTT
CDR3 protein: CASSPCMGCSNQPQHF
D gene: NA
V gene: TRBV6-2/TRBV6-3
clone size: many
J gene: TRBJ1-5

CDR3 DNA: TGTGCCAGCAGCTGGATAGGGCAGGAGACCCAGTACTTC
CDR3 protein: CASSWIGQETQYF
D gene: NA
V gene: TRBV7-6
clone size: few
J gene: TRBJ2-5

CDR3 DNA: TGTGCCAGCAGGCCGGGACAGGGGCCCGGGGAGCTGTTTTTT
CDR3 protein: CASRPGQGPGELFF
D gene: TRBD1
V gene: TRBV28
clone size: few
J gene: TRBJ2-2

CDR3 DNA: TGTGCCTGGAGTGTAAGCGGAGATACGCAGTATTTT
CDR3 protein: CAWSVSGDTQYF
D gene: NA
V gene: TRBV30
clone size: few
J gene: TRBJ2-3

CDR3 DNA: TGTGCCTGGAGTTTAGGAACAGGGGGGGGCAATCAGCCCCAGCATTTT
CDR3 protein: CAWSLGTGGGNQPQHF
D gene: TRBD1
V gene: TRBV30
clone size: few
J gene: TRBJ1-5

CDR3 DNA: TGTGCCACCAGCAGAGATAAGCCCCTCTATGGCTACACCTTC
CDR3 protein: CATSRDKPLYGYTF
D gene: NA
V gene: TRBV15
clone size: NA
J gene: TRBJ1-2

CDR3 DNA: TGTGCCAGCCGTAGCGGAGAGACCCAGTACTTC
CDR3 protein: CASRSGETQYF
D gene: NA
V gene: TRBV11-2
clone size: many
J gene: TRBJ2-5

CDR3 DNA: TGCGCCAGCAGCTTGGACGGGGGAGACAATCAGCCCCAGCATTTT
CDR3 protein: CASSLDGGDNQPQHF
D gene: NA
V gene: TRBV5-1
clone size: many
J gene: TRBJ1-5

CDR3 DNA: TGTGCCAGCAGCTTATCAGGGAACCATACGCAGTATTTT
CDR3 protein: CASSLSGNHTQYF
D gene: NA
V gene: TRBV7-9
clone size: NA
J gene: TRBJ2-3

CDR3 DNA: TGCGCCAGCAACGGCAATGCGGGCAGGTACAATGAGCAGTTCTTC
CDR3 protein: CASNGNAGRYNEQFF
D gene: NA
V gene: TRBV23-1
clone size: many
J gene: TRBJ2-1

CDR3 DNA: TGTGCCAGTGCAGCGGGGCTAAGGGGCACAGATACGCAGTATTTT
CDR3 protein: CASAAGLRGTDTQYF
D gene: TRBD2
V gene: TRBV19
clone size: NA
J gene: TRBJ2-3

CDR3 DNA: TGCGCCAGCAGCCAATACAGGCAGGTCGAAAATGAAAAACTGTTTTTT
CDR3 protein: CASSQYRQVENEKLFF
D gene: NA
V gene: TRBV4-1
clone size: NA
J gene: TRBJ1-4

CDR3 DNA: TGTGCCAGCAGCATACTCCTAACAGGGGCTAATGAAAAACTGTTTTTT
CDR3 protein: CASSILLTGANEKLFF
D gene: TRBD1
V gene: TRBV7-9
clone size: NA
J gene: TRBJ1-4

CDR3 DNA: TGTGCCATCAGTGAGCCTGGTGAAGCTTTCTTT
CDR3 protein: CAISEPGEAFF
D gene: NA
V gene: TRBV10-3
clone size: few
J gene: TRBJ1-1

CDR3 DNA: TGTGCCAGCAGCAACAACCCCTACAATGAGCAGTTCTTC
CDR3 protein: CASSNNPYNEQFF
D gene: NA
V gene: TRBV11-2
clone size: NA
J gene: TRBJ2-1

CDR3 DNA: TGCGCCAGCAGCCAAGATAGGACGGGGGGAATCTACAATGAGCAGTTCTTC
CDR3 protein: CASSQDRTGGIYNEQFF
D gene: TRBD2
V gene: TRBV4-3
clone size: NA
J gene: TRBJ2-1

CDR3 DNA: TGCAGCGTCCCGAGAAGGGGAGGCACCGGGGAGCTGTTTTTT
CDR3 protein: CSVPRRGGTGELFF
D gene: NA
V gene: TRBV29-1
clone size: NA
J gene: TRBJ2-2

CDR3 DNA: TGTGCCAGCAGCTTGACCGGGACAGATTCTCAGCCCCAGCATTTT
CDR3 protein: CASSLTGTDSQPQHF
D gene: TRBD1
V gene: TRBV9
clone size: NA
J gene: TRBJ1-5

CDR3 DNA: TGTGCCAGCGGTAGTGTCAATGAGCAGTTCTTC
CDR3 protein: CASGSVNEQFF
D gene: NA
V gene: TRBV6-2/TRBV6-3
clone size: few
J gene: TRBJ2-1

CDR3 DNA: TGTGCCAGCAGCCCTAATTACAATGAGCAGTTCTTC
CDR3 protein: CASSPNYNEQFF
D gene: NA
V gene: TRBV6-2/TRBV6-3
clone size: few
J gene: TRBJ2-1

CDR3 DNA: TGCGCCAGCACTAAGGAGGAGTACACTGAAGCTTTCTTT
CDR3 protein: CASTKEEYTEAFF
D gene: NA
V gene: TRBV5-1
clone size: NA
J gene: TRBJ1-1

CDR3 DNA: TGTGCCAGCAGCTCCGCCGGGGCTAGCACAGATACGCAGTATTTT
CDR3 protein: CASSSAGASTDTQYF
D gene: NA
V gene: TRBV7-9
clone size: NA
J gene: TRBJ2-3

CDR3 DNA: TGTGCCAGCAGTTTCGGGATCACTTATGGCTACACCTTC
CDR3 protein: CASSFGITYGYTF
D gene: NA
V gene: TRBV27
clone size: few
J gene: TRBJ1-2

CDR3 DNA: TGCAGCGTTGTTATACATGTTGATGAAGCTTTCTTT
CDR3 protein: CSVVIHVDEAFF
D gene: NA
V gene: TRBV29-1
clone size: few
J gene: TRBJ1-1

CDR3 DNA: TGTGCCAGCAGTTCGGCAGGAACGGGATCACCCCTCCACTTT
CDR3 protein: CASSSAGTGSPLHF
D gene: NA
V gene: TRBV12-3/TRBV12-4
clone size: NA
J gene: TRBJ1-6

CDR3 DNA: TGTGCCAGCAGCCGACAGGGTAAAAGCGGGGAGCTGTTTTTT
CDR3 protein: CASSRQGKSGELFF
D gene: TRBD1
V gene: TRBV12-3/TRBV12-4
clone size: NA
J gene: TRBJ2-2

CDR3 DNA: TGTGCCAGCAGTCAGGCAGGCGGGACTGAAGCTTTCTTT
CDR3 protein: CASSQAGGTEAFF
D gene: NA
V gene: TRBV12-3/TRBV12-4
clone size: few
J gene: TRBJ1-1